This T cell receptor (beta chain) was recovered during a study of regulatory T cells in long-lasting Graves disease. Whole-study results and caveats: Patients with persistent disease showed a bias toward TRBV28, TRBJ1-2 and TRBJ2-5.

This clonotype was picked up many times. Antigen: not known. Time point in this sample: newly diagnosed GD, antithyroid drugs for less than 3 months. The authors made the TCR library using RNA they extracted from PBMCs. Both iRepertoire HTBI primers and Arm-PCR of CDR3 regions were used to build the TCR beta libraries. TCRdb called the multiplex PCR reads again in MiXCR, with one record for every CDR3 protein. Of hundreds of thousands of distinct CDR3 sequences detected, 16% appear once; the ten largest clones hold 30%. Germline CDR1 is MNHEY and CDR2 is SVGEGT. This CDR3 has 12 amino acids. Trimming took off 5 bases at V and 5 bases at J, with 7 bases between the two ends. These data are also associated with another study on T cells in Graves' hyperthyroidism and ophthalmopathy. That source notes: Recently diagnosed hyperthyroidism of less than 2 months' duration affected patients aged 18 to 65. Primed by the HTBI set, a first-round RT-PCR was run on the TCR CDR3. The model made its ophthalmopathy prediction, and onset followed a median around six months later.

The V gene is TRBV6-2 or TRBV6-3, the J gene TRBJ1-5; D remains ambiguous. The TCR originated in a man aged 40-49 years with Graves disease. The material was peripheral blood mononuclear cells (PBMCs), obtained at new diagnosis, from a patient treated with antithyroid drugs. This CDR3 is CASSQLHQPQHF. The CDR3, as DNA: TGTGCCAGCAGTCAACTACATCAGCCCCAGCATTTT.